Sequencing of this TCR beta chain was carried out in a study of blood T cell repertoires in COVID-19. The authors' processing: Counts of nucleated cells, estimated from reference gene primer amplification, were obtained. TCRdb's copy holds only in-frame clones and misses some; the assay was immunoSEQ multiplex PCR. V and J calls and clone size are copied from that table; D and trimming were computed from the DNA. The top ten clones hold around 0.92% of a sample with a few hundred thousand clones, roughly 87% of them seen once. In germline, CDR1 is SGHRS, CDR2 YFSETQ. CDR3 length: 16 amino acids. V shed 2 bases and J shed 5 bases, with 19 bases lying between them.

Sequenced material: PBMCs or T cells enriched from blood (not recorded which). The V and J genes are TRBV5-1 and TRBJ1-2, with D unresolved. This sequence originates from a young woman who had recovered from COVID-19. CDR3 coding DNA: TGCGCCAGCAGCTTTTGGACTAGAACACCGGCATATGGCTACACCTTC. Encoded protein: CASSFWTRTPAYGYTF.